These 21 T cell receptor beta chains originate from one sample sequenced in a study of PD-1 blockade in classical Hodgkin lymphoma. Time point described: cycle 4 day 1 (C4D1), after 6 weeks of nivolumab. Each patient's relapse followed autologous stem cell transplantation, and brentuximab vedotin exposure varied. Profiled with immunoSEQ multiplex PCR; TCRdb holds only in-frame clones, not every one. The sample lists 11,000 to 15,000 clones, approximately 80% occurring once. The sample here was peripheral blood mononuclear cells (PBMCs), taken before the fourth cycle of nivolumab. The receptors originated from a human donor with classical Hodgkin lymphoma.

The CDR3 reads CASSWGRESYEQYF. In DNA, the CDR3 is TGTGCCAGCAGTTGGGGCAGGGAGTCCTACGAGCAGTACTTC. The rearrangement links TRBV28 to TRBJ2-7, with D perhaps given as TRBD1 or TRBD2 (5 bases each). V shed 4 bases and J shed 1 base, with 11 bases lying between them. The CDR3 extends over 14 amino acids. The germline V gene has CDR1 MDHEN and CDR2 SYDVKM.

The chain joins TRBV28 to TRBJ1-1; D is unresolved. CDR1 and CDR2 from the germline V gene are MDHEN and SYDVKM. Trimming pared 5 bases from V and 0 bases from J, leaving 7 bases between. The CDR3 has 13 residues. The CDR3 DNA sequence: TGTGCCAGCAGTGGGTCGGTGAACACTGAAGCTTTCTTT. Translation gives CASSGSVNTEAFF.

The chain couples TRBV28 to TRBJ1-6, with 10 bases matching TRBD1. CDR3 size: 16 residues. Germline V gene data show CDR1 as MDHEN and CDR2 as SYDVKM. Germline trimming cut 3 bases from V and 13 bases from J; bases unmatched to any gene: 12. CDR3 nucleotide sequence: TGTGCCAGCAGTTTGTTACCGGGACAGGGGTGGATCCCCCTCCACTTT. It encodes CASSLLPGQGWIPLHF.

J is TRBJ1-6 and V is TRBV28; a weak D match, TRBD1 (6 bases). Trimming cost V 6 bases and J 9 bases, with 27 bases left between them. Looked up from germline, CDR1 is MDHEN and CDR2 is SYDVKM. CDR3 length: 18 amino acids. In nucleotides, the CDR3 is TGTGCCAGCAGCCCACTTTCCGTACGGGGGCTCTACCGTTCACCCCTCCACTTT. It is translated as CASSPLSVRGLYRSPLHF.

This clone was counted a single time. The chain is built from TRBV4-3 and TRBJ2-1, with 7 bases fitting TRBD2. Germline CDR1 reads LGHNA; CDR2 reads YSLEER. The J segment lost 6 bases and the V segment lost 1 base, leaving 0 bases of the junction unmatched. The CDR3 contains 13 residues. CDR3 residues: CASSQGGGNEQFF. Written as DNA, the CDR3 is TGCGCCAGCAGCCAAGGCGGGGGCAATGAGCAGTTCTTC.

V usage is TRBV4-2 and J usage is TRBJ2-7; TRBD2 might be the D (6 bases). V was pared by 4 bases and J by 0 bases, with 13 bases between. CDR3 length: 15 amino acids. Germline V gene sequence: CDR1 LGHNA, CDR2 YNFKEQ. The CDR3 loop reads CASSRGVGYSYEQYF. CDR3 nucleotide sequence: TGTGCCAGCAGCCGGGGGGTAGGCTACTCCTACGAGCAGTACTTC.

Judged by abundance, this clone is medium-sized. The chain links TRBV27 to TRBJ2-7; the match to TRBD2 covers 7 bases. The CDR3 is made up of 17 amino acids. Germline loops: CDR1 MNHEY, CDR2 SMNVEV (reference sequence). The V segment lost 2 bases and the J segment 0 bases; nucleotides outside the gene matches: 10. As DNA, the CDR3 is TGTGCCAGCAGTTTAAGAGGTGGGGGGGGGAGCTCCTACGAGCAGTACTTC. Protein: CASSLRGGGGSSYEQYF.

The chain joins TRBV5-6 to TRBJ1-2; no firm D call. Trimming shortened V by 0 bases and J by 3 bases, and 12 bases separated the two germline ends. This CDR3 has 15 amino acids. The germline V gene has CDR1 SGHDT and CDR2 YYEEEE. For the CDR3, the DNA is TGTGCCAGCAGCTTGGAGGCAGGTCAACACTATGGCTACACCTTC. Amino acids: CASSLEAGQHYGYTF.

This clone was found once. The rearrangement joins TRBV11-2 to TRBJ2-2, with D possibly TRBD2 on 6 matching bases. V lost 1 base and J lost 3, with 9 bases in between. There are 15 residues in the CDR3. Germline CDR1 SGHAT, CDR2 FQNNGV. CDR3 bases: TGTGCCAGCAGCTTAGGGGGAGGCGACACCGGGGAGCTGTTTTTT. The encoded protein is CASSLGGGDTGELFF.

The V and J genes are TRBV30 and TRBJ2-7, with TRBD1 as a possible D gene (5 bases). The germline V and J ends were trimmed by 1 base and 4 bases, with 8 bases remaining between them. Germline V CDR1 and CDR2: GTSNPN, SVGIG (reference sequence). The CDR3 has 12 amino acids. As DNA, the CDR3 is TGTGCCTGGAGTGGACAGATTTACGAGCAGTACTTC. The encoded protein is CAWSGQIYEQYF.

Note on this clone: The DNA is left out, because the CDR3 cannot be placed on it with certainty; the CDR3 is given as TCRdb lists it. This CDR3 is CSAWAPGTGCVRTVF. This chain connects TRBV29-1 to TRBJ1-4. The CDR3 spans 15 residues, counting both ends. Looked up from germline, CDR1 is SQVTM and CDR2 is ANQGSEA.

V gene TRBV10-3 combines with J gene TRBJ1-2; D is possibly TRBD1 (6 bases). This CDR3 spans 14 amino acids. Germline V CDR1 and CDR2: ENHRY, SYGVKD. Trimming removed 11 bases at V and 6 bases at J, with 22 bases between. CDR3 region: CAVNGQGLNDGYTF. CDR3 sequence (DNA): TGTGCCGTCAATGGCCAGGGGTTGAACGATGGCTACACCTTC.

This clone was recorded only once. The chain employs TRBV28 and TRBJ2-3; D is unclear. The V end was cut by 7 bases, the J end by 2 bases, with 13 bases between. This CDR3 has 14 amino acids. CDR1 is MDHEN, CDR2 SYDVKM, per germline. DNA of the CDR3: TGTGCCAGCACCAACTTAGTCCACACAGATACGCAGTATTTT. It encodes CASTNLVHTDTQYF.

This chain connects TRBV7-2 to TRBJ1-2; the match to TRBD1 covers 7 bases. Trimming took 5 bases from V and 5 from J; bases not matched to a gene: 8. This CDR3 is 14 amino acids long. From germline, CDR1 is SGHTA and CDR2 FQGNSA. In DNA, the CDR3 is TGTGCCAGCAGCACCCGACAGGGAGAGTATGGCTACACCTTC. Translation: CASSTRQGEYGYTF.

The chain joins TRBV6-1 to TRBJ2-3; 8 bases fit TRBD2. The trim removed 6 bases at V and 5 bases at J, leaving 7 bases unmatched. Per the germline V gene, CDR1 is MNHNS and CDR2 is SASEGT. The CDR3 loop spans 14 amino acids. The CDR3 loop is CASRPPGGQDTQYF. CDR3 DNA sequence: TGTGCCAGCAGGCCCCCGGGGGGGCAAGATACGCAGTATTTT.

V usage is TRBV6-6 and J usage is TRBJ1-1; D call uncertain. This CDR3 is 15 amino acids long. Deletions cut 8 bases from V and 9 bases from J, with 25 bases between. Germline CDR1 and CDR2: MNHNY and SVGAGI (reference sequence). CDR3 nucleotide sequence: TGTGCCAGCGCCCTACCTCAAGGAGGCCCCTCTCAAGCTTTCTTT. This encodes CASALPQGGPSQAFF.

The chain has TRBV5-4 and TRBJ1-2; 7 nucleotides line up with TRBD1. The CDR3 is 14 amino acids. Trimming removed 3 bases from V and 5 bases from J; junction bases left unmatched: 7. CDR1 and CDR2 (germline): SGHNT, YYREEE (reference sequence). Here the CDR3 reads CASSSGTEPYGYTF. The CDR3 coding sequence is TGTGCCAGCAGCTCGGGGACAGAGCCTTATGGCTACACCTTC. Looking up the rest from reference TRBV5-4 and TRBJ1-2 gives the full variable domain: ETGVTQSPTHLIKTRGQQVTLRCSSQSGHNTVSWYQQALGQGPQFIFQYYREEENGRGNFPPRFSGLQFPNYSSELNVNALELDDSALYLCASSSGTEPYGYTFGSGTRLTVV.

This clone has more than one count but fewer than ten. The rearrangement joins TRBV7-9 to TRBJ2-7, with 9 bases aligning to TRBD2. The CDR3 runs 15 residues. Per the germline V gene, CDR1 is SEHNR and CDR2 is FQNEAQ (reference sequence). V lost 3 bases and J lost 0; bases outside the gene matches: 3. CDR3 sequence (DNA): TGTGCCAGCAGCTTTAGCGGGGGCCCCTCCTACGAGCAGTACTTC. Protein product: CASSFSGGPSYEQYF. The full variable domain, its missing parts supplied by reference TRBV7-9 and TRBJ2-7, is DTGVSQNPRHKITKRGQNVTFRCDPISEHNRLYWYRQTLGQGPEFLTYFQNEAQLEKSRLLSDRFSAERPKGSFSTLEIQRTEQGDSAMYLCASSFSGGPSYEQYFGPGTRLTVT.

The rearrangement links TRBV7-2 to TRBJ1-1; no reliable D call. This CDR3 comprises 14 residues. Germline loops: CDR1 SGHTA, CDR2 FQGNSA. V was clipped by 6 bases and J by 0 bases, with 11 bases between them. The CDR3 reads CASSAGFMNTEAFF. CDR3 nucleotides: TGTGCCAGCAGTGCGGGGTTTATGAACACTGAAGCTTTCTTT.

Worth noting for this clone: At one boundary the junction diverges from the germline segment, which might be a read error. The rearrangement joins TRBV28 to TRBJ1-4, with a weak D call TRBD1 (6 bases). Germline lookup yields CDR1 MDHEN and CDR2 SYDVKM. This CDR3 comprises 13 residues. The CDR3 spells CACYGTQNEKLFF. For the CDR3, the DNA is TGTGCCTGCTACGGGACACAAAATGAGAAACTGTTTTTT. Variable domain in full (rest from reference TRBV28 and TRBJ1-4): DVKVTQSSRYLVKRTGEKVFLECVQDMDHENMFWYRQDPGLGLRLIYFSYDVKMKEKGDIPEGYSVSREKKERFSLILESASTNQTSMYLCACYGTQNEKLFFGSGTQLSVL.

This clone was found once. The CDR3 loop is CASSHKGTGNTEAFF. The CDR3 nucleotides are TGTGCCAGCAGCCACAAGGGGACAGGAAACACTGAAGCTTTCTTT. The chain is built from TRBV5-6 and TRBJ1-1; 8 bases line up with TRBD1. Germline CDR1 and CDR2: SGHDT and YYEEEE. V lost 4 bases and J lost 2; bases outside the gene matches: 7. The CDR3 is 15 residues long.